Presented here are 12 T cell receptor beta chains from one specimen sequenced in a study of T-cell reconstitution after alpha-beta-depleted transplantation in children (dated by TCRdb to the mid-2010s). Library construction relied on PCR. Reads for this sample came from an Illumina HiSeq 2500. TCR library preparation used molecular barcoding, with unique molecular identifiers applied to normalize quantification of the TCRbeta repertoire. TCRdb reworked the public reads: Q25 trimming with fastp, MiXCR clone assembly, productive beta chains retained. Identical CDR3 proteins give one entry, which carries the most common genes and DNA. This sample is represented by some 200,000 distinct CDR3 sequences; less than 15% of them were singletons. In total, the top ten clones hold 13% of the sample. The sequenced sample was PBMCs from the stem cell graft donor, obtained from the stem cell graft. The source of these receptors is a human donor who donated a stem cell graft to a child with acute lymphoblastic leukemia.

Many counts were recorded for this clonotype. The chain uses TRBV20-1 and TRBJ1-5, with D tentatively TRBD1 (6 bases). Trimming shortened V by 2 bases and J by 6 bases, and 17 bases separated the two germline ends. Germline V gene sequence: CDR1 DFQATT, CDR2 SNEGSKA (reference sequence). The CDR3 covers 15 residues. CDR3 bases: TGCAGTGCTAGACCCTTAACAGGGATGGGTCAGCCCCAGCATTTT. Amino acids: CSARPLTGMGQPQHF.

Many counts were recorded for this clonotype. The chain combines TRBV20-1 with TRBJ2-7; no clear D. V lost 3 bases, J lost 4 bases, and 13 bases lay in between. In germline, CDR1 is DFQATT, CDR2 SNEGSKA (reference sequence). CDR3 length: 13 residues. CDR3 coding DNA: TGCAGTGCTAGGGCAGAGATCCAGTACGAGCAGTACTTC. Amino acid sequence: CSARAEIQYEQYF.

The chain combines TRBV19 with TRBJ2-2, with 10 positions matching TRBD1. V was pared by 4 bases and J by 6 bases, with 11 bases of the junction left unmatched. This CDR3 has 17 amino acids. The germline gives CDR1 LNHDA, CDR2 SQIVND (reference sequence). CDR3 sequence reads: CASSNPDRGRQAGELFF. The CDR3 DNA reads TGTGCCAGTAGTAACCCAGACAGGGGGCGGCAAGCCGGGGAGCTGTTTTTT.

This clonotype has ten or more counts. The V call is TRBV6-2 or TRBV6-3, the J call TRBJ2-1; 9 bases match TRBD2. V lost 0 bases, J lost 3 bases, and 3 bases stayed unmatched. Per germline, CDR1 MNHEY and CDR2 SVGEGT. The CDR3 has 16 amino acids. The CDR3 region has the DNA TGTGCCAGCAGTTACTCGGCTAGCGGGAACTACAATGAGCAGTTCTTC. Translation: CASSYSASGNYNEQFF.

This clonotype has a count of ten or more. The V gene is TRBV5-1, the J gene TRBJ1-2, with D maybe TRBD1 (6 bases). The CDR3 is made up of 14 amino acids. V was trimmed by 3 bases and J by 5 bases, leaving 14 bases between them. Germline CDR1 is SGHRS and CDR2 is YFSETQ. The CDR3 DNA reads TGCGCCAGCAGCTGGACGGACAGCCAGTATGGCTACACCTTC. It is translated as CASSWTDSQYGYTF.

There are many counts of this clonotype. The chain has TRBV9 and TRBJ1-3; possible D gene TRBD1, 5 bases. The CDR3 sequence is 14 residues long. The V gene's germline CDR1 is SGDLS and CDR2 YYNGEE. Trimming removed 3 bases from V and 4 bases from J, with 11 bases in between. The CDR3, as DNA: TGTGCCAGCAGCGCCGGGACGGAAGGAAACACCATATATTTT. It is translated as CASSAGTEGNTIYF.

This clonotype was observed at least ten times. The rearrangement joins TRBV29-1 to TRBJ2-5; perhaps TRBD1 as D (5 bases). Trimming cost V 4 bases and J 5 bases, with 11 bases left between them. The CDR3 length is 12 residues. Germline CDR1 SQVTM, CDR2 ANQGSEA. The CDR3 loop is CSVGQGWETQYF. The CDR3 nucleotides are TGCAGCGTTGGGCAGGGCTGGGAGACCCAGTACTTC.

This clonotype has ten or more counts. The V and J genes are TRBV5-1 and TRBJ2-1; D is possibly TRBD1 (6 bases). Germline V lookup: CDR1 SGHRS, CDR2 YFSETQ. The CDR3 spans 16 residues. V was clipped by 4 bases and J by 0 bases, with 14 bases between them. CDR3 sequence reads: CASSDGTKHSYNEQFF. The CDR3 bases are TGCGCCAGCAGCGATGGGACAAAGCACTCCTACAATGAGCAGTTCTTC.

This clonotype came up many times. The gene calls are TRBV5-6 and TRBJ1-1, with D perhaps TRBD1 (5 bases). The CDR3 contains 12 residues. The germline V gene has CDR1 SGHDT and CDR2 YYEEEE. V was trimmed by 4 bases and J by 5 bases, leaving 9 bases between them. CDR3 protein: CASSMGGTEAFF. CDR3 nucleotide sequence: TGTGCCAGCAGCATGGGGGGTACTGAAGCTTTCTTT.

A note on this clonotype: One base away lies a much larger clone, so this may be a sequencing read error. This chain uses TRBV10-3 with TRBJ2-6; D ambiguous. The ends were cut back, 2 bases at V and 0 bases at J, with 11 bases in the middle. CDR1 and CDR2 (germline): ENHRY, SYGVKD. CDR3 size: 17 residues. In DNA, the CDR3 is TGTGCCATCAGTGAGCCGCGACATCCCTCTGGGGCCAACGTCCTGACTTTC. Encoded protein: CAISEPRHPSGANVLTF.

The sample holds many counts of this clonotype. The rearrangement joins TRBV5-6 to TRBJ2-7; weak D call: TRBD1 (6 bases). This CDR3 is 14 amino acids long. The V gene's germline CDR1 is SGHDT and CDR2 YYEEEE. V lost 2 bases, J lost 2 bases, and 11 bases lay in between. CDR3 in amino acids: CASSFQDRPYEQYF. CDR3 bases: TGTGCCAGCAGCTTCCAGGACAGACCCTACGAGCAGTACTTC. The variable domain in full, completed from reference TRBV5-6 and TRBJ2-7, reads DAGVTQSPTHLIKTRGQQVTLRCSPKSGHDTVSWYQQALGQGPQFIFQYYEEEERQRGNFPDRFSGHQFPNYSSELNVNALLLGDSALYLCASSFQDRPYEQYFGPGTRLTVT.

This chain connects TRBV11-3 to TRBJ2-1; 7 bases fit TRBD2. V lost 1 base and J lost 13; bases outside the gene matches: 13. The CDR3 has 15 residues. Germline V CDR1 and CDR2: SGHNT, YENEEA. The CDR3 region has the DNA TGTGCCAGCAGCTTAGGGACGACTAGCCGCGAATTCCAGTTCTTC. Its protein product is CASSLGTTSREFQFF.